This TCR beta chain was observed in a study of cytomegalovirus exposure and HLA in healthy donors. This PCR relied on a set of 60 Vbeta primers and 13 Jbeta primers. Clones were sequenced by immunoSEQ multiplex PCR, and TCRdb holds only the in-frame ones, with some missing. The sample carries roughly 200,000 clones, 65% to 85% recorded once. The origin of this receptor is a female donor in good health and CMV-seronegative. Material for sequencing was PBMCs.

CDR3 region: CARAGTGGPEGGELFF. The CDR3 bases are TGTGCCAGGGCCGGGACAGGGGGCCCCGAGGGCGGGGAGCTGTTTTTT. The chain couples TRBV2 to TRBJ2-2, with 12 bases fitting TRBD1. V lost 9 bases and J lost 7; bases outside the gene matches: 12. CDR3 length equals 16 residues. Germline CDR1 and CDR2: SNHLY and FYNNEI.